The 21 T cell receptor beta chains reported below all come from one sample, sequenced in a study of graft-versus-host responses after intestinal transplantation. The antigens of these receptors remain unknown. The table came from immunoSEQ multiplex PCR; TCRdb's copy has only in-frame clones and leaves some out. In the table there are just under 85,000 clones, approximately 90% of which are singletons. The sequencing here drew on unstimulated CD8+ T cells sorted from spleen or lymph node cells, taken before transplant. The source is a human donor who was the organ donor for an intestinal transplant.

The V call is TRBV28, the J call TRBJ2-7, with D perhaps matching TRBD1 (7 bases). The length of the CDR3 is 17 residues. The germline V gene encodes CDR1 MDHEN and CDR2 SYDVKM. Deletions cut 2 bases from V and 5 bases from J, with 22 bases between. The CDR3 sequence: CASSLIGGGTEDHEQYF. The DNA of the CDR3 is TGTGCCAGCAGTTTAATCGGTGGCGGGACAGAGGACCACGAGCAGTACTTC.

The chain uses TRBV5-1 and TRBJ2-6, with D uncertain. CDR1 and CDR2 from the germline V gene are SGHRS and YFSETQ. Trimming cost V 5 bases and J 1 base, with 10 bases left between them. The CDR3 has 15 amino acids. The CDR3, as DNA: TGCGCCAGCAGTACATTTAGGTCTGGGGCCAACGTCCTGACTTTC. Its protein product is CASSTFRSGANVLTF.

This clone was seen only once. The CDR3: CASRSWTENYGYTF. In DNA form, the CDR3 reads TGTGCCAGCAGATCGTGGACAGAGAACTATGGCTACACCTTC. The J gene is TRBJ1-2, the V gene TRBV6-5; perhaps TRBD1 as D (6 bases). Trimming took 6 bases from V and 2 from J, leaving 13 bases between them. Germline-derived CDR1 and CDR2 are MNHEY and SVGAGI. The CDR3 spans 14 residues.

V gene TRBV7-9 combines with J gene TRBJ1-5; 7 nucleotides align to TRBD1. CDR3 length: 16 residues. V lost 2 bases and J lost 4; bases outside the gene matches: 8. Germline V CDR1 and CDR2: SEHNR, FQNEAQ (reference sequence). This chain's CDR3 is CASSLIVDRPNQPQHF. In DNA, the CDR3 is TGTGCCAGCAGCTTAATCGTGGACAGGCCAAATCAGCCCCAGCATTTT.

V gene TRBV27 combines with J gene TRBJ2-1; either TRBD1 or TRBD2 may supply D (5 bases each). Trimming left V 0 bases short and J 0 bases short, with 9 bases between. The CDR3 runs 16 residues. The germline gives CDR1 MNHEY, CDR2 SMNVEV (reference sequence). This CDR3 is CASSLSRDPSYNEQFF. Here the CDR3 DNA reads TGTGCCAGCAGTTTATCGAGGGACCCCTCCTACAATGAGCAGTTCTTC.

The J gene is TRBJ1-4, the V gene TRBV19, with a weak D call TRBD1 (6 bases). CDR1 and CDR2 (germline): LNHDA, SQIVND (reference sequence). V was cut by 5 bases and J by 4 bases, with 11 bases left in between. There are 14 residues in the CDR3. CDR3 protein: CASSLWTDNEKLFF. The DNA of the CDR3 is TGTGCCAGTAGTTTATGGACAGATAATGAAAAACTGTTTTTT.

CDR3 DNA sequence: TGTGCCAGCAGCCTTCGATACCCAACTAGCGGGAGACCCTACGAGCAGTACTTC. It yields the protein CASSLRYPTSGRPYEQYF. The chain couples TRBV7-2 to TRBJ2-7; TRBD2 aligns across 11 bases. The CDR3 sequence is 18 residues long. From germline, CDR1 is SGHTA and CDR2 FQGNSA. V shed 5 bases and J 2 bases; nucleotides not matched to a gene: 14.

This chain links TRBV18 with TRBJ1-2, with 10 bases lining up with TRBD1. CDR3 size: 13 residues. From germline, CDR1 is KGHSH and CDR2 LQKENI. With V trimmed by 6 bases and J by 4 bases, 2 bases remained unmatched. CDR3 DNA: TGTGCCAGCTCGAGGACAGGGGGCTATGGCTACACCTTC. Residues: CASSRTGGYGYTF. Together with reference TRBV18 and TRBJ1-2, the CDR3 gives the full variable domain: NAGVMQNPRHLVRRRGQEARLRCSPMKGHSHVYWYRQLPEEGLKFMVYLQKENIIDESGMPKERFSAEFPKEGPSILRIQQVVRGDSAAYFCASSRTGGYGYTFGSGTRLTVV.

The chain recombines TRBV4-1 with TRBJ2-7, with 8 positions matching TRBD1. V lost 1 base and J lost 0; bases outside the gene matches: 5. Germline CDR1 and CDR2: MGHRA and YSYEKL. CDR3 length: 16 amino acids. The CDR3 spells CASSQGAGQDSYEQYF. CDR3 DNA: TGCGCCAGCAGCCAAGGTGCGGGACAGGACTCCTACGAGCAGTACTTC.

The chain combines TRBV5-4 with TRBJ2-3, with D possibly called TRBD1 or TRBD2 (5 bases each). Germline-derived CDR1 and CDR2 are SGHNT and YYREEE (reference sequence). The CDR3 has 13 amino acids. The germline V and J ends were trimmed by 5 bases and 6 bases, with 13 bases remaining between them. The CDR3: CASRKGDQDTQYF. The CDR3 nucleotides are TGTGCCAGCAGGAAAGGGGACCAGGATACGCAGTATTTT.

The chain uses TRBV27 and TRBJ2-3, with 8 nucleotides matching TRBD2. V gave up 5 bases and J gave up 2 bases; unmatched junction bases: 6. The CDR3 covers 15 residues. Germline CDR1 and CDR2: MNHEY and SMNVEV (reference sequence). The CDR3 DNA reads TGTGCCAGCAGTACGGCGGGGGGTTTCACAGATACGCAGTATTTT. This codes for CASSTAGGFTDTQYF.

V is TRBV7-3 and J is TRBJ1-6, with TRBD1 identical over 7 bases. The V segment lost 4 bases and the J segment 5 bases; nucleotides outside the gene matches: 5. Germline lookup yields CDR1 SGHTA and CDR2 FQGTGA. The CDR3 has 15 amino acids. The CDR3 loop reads CASSSAGQNNSPLHF. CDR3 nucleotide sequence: TGTGCCAGCAGCTCTGCGGGACAGAATAATTCACCCCTCCACTTT.

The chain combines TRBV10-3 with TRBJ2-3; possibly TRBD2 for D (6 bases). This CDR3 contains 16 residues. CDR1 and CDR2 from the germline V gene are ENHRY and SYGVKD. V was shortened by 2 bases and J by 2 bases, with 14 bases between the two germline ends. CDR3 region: CAISEARGSSTDTQYF. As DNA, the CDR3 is TGTGCCATCAGTGAGGCGCGGGGCTCCTCCACAGATACGCAGTATTTT.

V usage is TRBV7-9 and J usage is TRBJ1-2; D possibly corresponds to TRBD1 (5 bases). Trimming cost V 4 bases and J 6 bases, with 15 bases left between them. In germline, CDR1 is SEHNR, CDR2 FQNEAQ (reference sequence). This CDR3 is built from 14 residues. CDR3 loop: CASSSLSGLNGYTF. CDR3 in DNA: TGTGCCAGCAGCTCCCTATCAGGGTTGAATGGCTACACCTTC.

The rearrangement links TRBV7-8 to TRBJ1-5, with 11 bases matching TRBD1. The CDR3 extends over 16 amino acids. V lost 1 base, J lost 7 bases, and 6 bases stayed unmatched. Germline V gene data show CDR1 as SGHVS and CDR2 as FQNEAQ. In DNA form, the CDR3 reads TGTGCCAGCAGCTTAGGGACAGGGGGCGCATTGCAGCCCCAGCATTTT. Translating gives CASSLGTGGALQPQHF.

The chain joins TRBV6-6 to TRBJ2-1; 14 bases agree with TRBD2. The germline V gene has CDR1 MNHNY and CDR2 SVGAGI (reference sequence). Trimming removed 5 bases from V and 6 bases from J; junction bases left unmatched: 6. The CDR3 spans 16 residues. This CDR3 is CASSRGLAGESNEQFF. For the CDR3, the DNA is TGTGCCAGCAGTAGGGGACTAGCGGGGGAATCCAATGAGCAGTTCTTC.

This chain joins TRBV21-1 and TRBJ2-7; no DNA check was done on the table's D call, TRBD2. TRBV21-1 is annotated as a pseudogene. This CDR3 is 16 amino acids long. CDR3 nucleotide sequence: TGTGCCAGCGCCTGGGATAAGCGAGCGGATTACTACGAGCAGTACTTC. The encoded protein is CASAWDKRADYYEQYF.

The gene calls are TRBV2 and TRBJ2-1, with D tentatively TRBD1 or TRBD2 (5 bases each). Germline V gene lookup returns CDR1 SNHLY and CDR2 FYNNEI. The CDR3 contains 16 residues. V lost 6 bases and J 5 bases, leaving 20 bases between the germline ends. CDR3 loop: CASSGAGLSHDNEQFF. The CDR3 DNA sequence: TGTGCCAGCAGCGGGGCGGGCCTCAGCCATGACAATGAGCAGTTCTTC.

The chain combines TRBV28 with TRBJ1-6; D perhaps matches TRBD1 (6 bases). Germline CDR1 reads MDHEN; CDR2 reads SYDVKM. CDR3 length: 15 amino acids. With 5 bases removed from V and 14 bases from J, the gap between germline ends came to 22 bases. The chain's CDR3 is CASSPTRDKPESLHF. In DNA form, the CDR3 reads TGTGCCAGCAGTCCCACCCGGGACAAGCCGGAGTCCCTCCACTTT.

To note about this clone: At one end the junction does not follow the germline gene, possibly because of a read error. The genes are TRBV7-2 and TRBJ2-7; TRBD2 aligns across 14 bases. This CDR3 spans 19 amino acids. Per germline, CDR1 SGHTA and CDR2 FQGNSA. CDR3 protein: CAGSSTAGLAGVYTYEQYF. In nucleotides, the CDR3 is TGTGCCGGCAGCTCGACCGCGGGACTAGCGGGAGTTTACACCTACGAGCAGTACTTC.

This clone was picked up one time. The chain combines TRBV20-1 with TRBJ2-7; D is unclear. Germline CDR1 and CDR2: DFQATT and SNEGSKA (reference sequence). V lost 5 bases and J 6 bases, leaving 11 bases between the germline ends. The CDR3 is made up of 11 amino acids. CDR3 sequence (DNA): TGCAGTGCTCCCGACGGGCGCGAGCAGTACTTC. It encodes CSAPDGREQYF.